This T cell receptor beta chain emerged from a study of T cell responses to AZD1222 COVID-19 vaccine. Profiled with immunoSEQ multiplex PCR; TCRdb holds only in-frame clones, not every one. The sample lists tens of thousands of clones; about nine tenths were seen once. This CDR3 has 15 residues. Sequencing was performed on peripheral blood, taken 28 days after the second AZD1222 dose. The chain combines TRBV21-1 with TRBJ2-5; TRBD1, as called in the table, went unchecked against the DNA. TRBV21-1 is an annotated pseudogene. This sequence was found in an adult who received the AZD1222 COVID-19 vaccine. CDR3 DNA: TGTGCCAGCAGCAGGGGCAGGGATCGCCAAGAGACCCAGTACTTC. Amino acids: CASSRGRDRQETQYF.